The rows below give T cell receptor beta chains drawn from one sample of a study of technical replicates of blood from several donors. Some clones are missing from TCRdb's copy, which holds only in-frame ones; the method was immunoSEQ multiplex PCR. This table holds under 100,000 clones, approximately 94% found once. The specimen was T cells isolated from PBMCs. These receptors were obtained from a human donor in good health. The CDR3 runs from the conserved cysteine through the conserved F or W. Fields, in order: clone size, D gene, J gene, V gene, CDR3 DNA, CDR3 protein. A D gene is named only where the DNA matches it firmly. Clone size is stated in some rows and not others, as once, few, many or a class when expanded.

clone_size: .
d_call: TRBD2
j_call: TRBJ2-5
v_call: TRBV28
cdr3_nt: TGTGCCAGCAGCTCCGTAGAGACTAGCGGGAGGGTCGAGACCCAGTACTTC
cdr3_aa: CASSSVETSGRVETQYF

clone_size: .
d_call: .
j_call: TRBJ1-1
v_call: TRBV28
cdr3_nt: TGTGCCAGCAGTACAGGGATTTTCACTGAAGCTTTCTTT
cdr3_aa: CASSTGIFTEAFF

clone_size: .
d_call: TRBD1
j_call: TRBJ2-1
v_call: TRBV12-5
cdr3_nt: TGTGCTAGTGGTTTGGTACTAGGACAGGGAAACAATGAGCAGTTCTTC
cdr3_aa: CASGLVLGQGNNEQFF

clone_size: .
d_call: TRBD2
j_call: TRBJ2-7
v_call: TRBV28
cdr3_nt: TGTGCCAGCAGTTCGAGGACTAGCGGGAGATCCCCAGGGGCCTCCTACGAGCAGTACTTC
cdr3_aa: CASSSRTSGRSPGASYEQYF

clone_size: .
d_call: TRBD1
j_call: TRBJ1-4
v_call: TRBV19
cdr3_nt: TGTGCCAGTAGGGCCAGGGGGCTTGTTGGTGAAAAACTGTTTTTT
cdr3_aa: CASRARGLVGEKLFF

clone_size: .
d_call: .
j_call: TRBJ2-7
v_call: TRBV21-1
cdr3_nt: TGTGCCAGCAACAAAAAGAGGACACTCTCCTACGAGCAGTACTTC
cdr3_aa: CASNKKRTLSYEQYF

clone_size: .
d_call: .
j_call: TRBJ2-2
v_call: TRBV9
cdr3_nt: TGTGCCAGCAGCGTAGCACCCCTCACCAGGGGGGAGCTGTTTTTT
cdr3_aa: CASSVAPLTRGELFF

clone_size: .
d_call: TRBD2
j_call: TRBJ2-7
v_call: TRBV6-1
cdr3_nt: TGTGCCAGCAGGGACTCCGGGACTAGCGTCTACGAGCAGTACTTC
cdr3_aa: CASRDSGTSVYEQYF

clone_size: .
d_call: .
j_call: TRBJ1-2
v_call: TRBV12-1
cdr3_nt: TGTGCCAGCAGCTGTCACAGGGGTGACTATGGCTACACCTTC
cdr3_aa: CASSCHRGDYGYTF

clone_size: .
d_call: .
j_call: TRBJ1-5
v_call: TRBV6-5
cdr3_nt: TGTGCCAGCAGCGGACAGATAAATCAGCCCCAGCATTTT
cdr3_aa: CASSGQINQPQHF

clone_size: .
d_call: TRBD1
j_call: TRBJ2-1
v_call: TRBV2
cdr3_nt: TGTGCCAGCAGGGGGGACAGTTCCTACAATGAGCAGTTCTTC
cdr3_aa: CASRGDSSYNEQFF

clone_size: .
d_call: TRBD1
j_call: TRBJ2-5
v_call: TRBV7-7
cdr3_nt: TGTGCTAGCAGCTTATTACAGGGGGCTGAGACCCAGTACTTC
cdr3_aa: CASSLLQGAETQYF

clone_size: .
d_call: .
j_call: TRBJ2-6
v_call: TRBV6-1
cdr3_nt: TGTGCCAGCGACAGACACGTCTCTGGGGCCAACGTCCTGACTTTC
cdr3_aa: CASDRHVSGANVLTF

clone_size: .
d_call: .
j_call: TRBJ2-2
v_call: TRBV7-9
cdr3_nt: TGTGCCAGCAGCTTCCCTCTGGGGCCGAACACCGGGGAGCTGTTTTTT
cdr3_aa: CASSFPLGPNTGELFF

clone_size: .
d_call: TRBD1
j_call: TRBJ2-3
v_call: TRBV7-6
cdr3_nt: TGTGCCAGCAGCCCCGGGACAGGGGGACGCACAGATACGCAGTATTTT
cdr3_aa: CASSPGTGGRTDTQYF

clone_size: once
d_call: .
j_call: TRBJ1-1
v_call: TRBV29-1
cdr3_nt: TGCAGCGTCCCAAAAAACACTGAAGCTTTCTTT
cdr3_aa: CSVPKNTEAFF

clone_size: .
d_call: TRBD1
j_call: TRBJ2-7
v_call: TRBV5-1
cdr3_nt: TGCGCCAGCAGCTTAGGGGCTCTGCGGGACAGGGCCTACGAGCAGTACTTC
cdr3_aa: CASSLGALRDRAYEQYF

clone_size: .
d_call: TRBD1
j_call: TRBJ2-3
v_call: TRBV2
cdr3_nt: TGTGCCAGCGGGACAGGGGCCACAGATACGCAGTATTTT
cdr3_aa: CASGTGATDTQYF

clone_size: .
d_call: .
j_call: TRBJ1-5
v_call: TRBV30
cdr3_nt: TGTGCCTGGAGCGCACAGGGTGGCGGGCAGCCCCAGCATTTT
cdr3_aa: CAWSAQGGGQPQHF

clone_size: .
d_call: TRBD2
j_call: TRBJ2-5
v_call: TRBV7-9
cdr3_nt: TGTGCCAGCAGCTTAGGTTTCGCGGGAGACCAAGAGACCCAGTACTTC
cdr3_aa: CASSLGFAGDQETQYF

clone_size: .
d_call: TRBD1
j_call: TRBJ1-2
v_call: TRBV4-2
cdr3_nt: TGTGCCAGCAGCCGACGACCCCGACCCCGGGACAGACCCATTAAAAACTATGGCTACACCTTC
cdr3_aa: CASSRRPRPRDRPIKNYGYTF

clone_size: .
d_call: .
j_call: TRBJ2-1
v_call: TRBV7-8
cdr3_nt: TGTGCCAGCAGCTTAGGAGGGGAGGTAGTTCGAGGGGAGCAGTTCTTC
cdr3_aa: CASSLGGEVVRGEQFF

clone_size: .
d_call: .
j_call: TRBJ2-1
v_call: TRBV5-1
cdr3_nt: TGCGCCAGCAGCCTAGGACAGCACAATGAGCAGTTCTTC
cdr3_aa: CASSLGQHNEQFF

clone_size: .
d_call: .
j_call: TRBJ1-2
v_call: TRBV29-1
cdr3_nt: TGCAGCGTTGAACAGGGCGCCTATGGCTACACCTTC
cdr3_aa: CSVEQGAYGYTF

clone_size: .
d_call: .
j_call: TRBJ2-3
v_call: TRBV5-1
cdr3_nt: TGCGCCAGCAGCTCTCCACCGGGCACAGATACGCAGTATTTT
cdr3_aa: CASSSPPGTDTQYF

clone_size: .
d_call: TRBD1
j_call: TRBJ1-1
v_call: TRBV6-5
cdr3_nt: TGTGCCAGCAGTTACCTACAGGGGGCTAGCGCTGAAGCTTTCTTT
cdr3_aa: CASSYLQGASAEAFF

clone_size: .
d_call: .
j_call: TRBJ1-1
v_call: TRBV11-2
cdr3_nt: TGTGCCAGCAGCTTATCGGTCCCCATGAACACTGAAGCTTTCTTT
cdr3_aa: CASSLSVPMNTEAFF

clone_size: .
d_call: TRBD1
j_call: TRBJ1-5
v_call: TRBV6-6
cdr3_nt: TGTGCCAGCAGCTACGGGACAGGGAAATTGGAGCCCCAGCATTTT
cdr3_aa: CASSYGTGKLEPQHF

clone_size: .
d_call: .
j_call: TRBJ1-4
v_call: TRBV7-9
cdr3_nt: TGTGCCAGCAGCTTAGGGGGTTCAGGGCCCTATGAAAAACTGTTTTTT
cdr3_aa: CASSLGGSGPYEKLFF

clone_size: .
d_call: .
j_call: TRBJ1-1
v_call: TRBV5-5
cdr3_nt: TGTGCCAGCAGCTCAAGGGGGAGCACTGAAGCTTTCTTT
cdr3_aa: CASSSRGSTEAFF

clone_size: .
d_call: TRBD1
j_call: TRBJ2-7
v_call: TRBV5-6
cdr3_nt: TGTGCCAGCAGTTTACCCCGGACAGGGAGGAACGAGCAGTACTTC
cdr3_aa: CASSLPRTGRNEQYF

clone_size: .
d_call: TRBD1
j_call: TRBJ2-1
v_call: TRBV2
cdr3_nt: TGTGCCAGCAGTGAAGGAAGAGGGGGACAGGGGGCGAATGAGCAGTTCTTC
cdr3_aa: CASSEGRGGQGANEQFF

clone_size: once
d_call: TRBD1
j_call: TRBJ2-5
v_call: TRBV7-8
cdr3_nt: TGTGCCAGCAGCTTAATGTCGACAGGGGAAGAGACCCAGTACTTC
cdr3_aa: CASSLMSTGEETQYF